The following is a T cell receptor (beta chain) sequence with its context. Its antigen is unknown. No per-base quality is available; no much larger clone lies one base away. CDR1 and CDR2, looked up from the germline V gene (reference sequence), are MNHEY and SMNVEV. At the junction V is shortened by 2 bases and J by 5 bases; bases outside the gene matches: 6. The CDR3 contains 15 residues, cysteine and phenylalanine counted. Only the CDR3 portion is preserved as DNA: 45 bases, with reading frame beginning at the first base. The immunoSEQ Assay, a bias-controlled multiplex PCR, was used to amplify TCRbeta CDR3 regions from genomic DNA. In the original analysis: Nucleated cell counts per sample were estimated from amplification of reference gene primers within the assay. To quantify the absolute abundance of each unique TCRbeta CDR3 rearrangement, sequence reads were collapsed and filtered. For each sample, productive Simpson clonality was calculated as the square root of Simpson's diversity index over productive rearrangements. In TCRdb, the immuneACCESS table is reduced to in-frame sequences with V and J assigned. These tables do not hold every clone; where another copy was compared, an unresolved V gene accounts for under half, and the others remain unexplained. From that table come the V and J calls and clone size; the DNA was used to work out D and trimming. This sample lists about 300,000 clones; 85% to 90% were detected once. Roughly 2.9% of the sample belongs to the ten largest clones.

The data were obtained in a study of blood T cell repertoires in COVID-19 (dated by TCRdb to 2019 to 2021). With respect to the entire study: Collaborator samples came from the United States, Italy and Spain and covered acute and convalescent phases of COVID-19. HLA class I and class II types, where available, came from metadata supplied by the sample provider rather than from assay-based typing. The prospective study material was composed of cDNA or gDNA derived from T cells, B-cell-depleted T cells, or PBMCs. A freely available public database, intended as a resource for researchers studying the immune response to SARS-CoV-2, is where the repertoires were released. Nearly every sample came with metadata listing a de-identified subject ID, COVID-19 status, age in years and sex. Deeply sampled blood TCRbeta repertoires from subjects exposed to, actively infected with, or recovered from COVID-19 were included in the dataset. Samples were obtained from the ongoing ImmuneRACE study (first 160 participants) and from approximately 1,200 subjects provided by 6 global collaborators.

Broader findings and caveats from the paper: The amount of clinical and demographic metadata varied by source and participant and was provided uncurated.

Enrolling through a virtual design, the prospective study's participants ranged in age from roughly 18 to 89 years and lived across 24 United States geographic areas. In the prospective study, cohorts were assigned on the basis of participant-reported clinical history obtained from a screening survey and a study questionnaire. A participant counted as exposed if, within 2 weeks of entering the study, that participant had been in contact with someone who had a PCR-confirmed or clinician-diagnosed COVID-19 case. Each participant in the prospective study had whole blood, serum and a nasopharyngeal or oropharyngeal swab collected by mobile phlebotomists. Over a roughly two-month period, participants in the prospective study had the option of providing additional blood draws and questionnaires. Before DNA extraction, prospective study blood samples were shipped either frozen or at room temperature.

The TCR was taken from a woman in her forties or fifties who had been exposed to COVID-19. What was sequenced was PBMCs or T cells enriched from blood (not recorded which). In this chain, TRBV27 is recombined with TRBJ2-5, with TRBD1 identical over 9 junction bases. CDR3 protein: CASSLNRGLQETQYF. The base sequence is TGTGCCAGCAGTTTAAACAGGGGGCTCCAGGAGACCCAGTACTTC.